Described below is a single TCR beta chain sequence and its context. As yet, its antigen is unknown. This record comes from a study of early T cells in non-severe SARS-CoV-2 infection. At the level of the study: Sequencing used unsorted whole-blood bulk RNA, so chains lack pairing.

CDR1 and CDR2 from the germline V gene are MNHEY and SVGAGI. The V end lost 2 bases, the J end lost 0 bases, and 9 bases lay between the germline ends. The CDR3 totals 15 residues. Study-wide results and caveats: In VDJdb matching, anti-spike CD8 responses were favored while private and CD4 specificities went missing.

Each single cDNA molecule received a unique molecular identifier. TCRdb re-analysed the 5' RACE reads in MiXCR, keeping a single row per CDR3 protein. The sample includes some 91,000 distinct CDR3 sequences, just under 15% of them seen just once. This chain joins TRBV6-5 and TRBJ2-3, with D unresolved. This receptor was obtained from an adult who was a healthcare worker with PCR-confirmed SARS-CoV-2 infection or an uninfected control (not recorded which). Sequencing was performed on whole blood. The CDR3 loop reads CASSYGVSSTDTQYF. The DNA of the CDR3 is TGTGCCAGCAGTTACGGGGTTTCTAGCACAGATACGCAGTATTTT.